The next 32 T cell receptor beta chains were all read from a single sample in a study of lymphopenia after photon versus proton radiotherapy. Measured with immunoSEQ multiplex PCR; TCRdb has only the in-frame clones, and not every one. The profile shows 150,000 or so clones, roughly nine tenths of them singletons. This specimen was peripheral blood, taken from a patient treated with photon-based radiotherapy. The receptors originated from a man between 50 and 59 years old with gastric cancer.

V gene TRBV7-9 combines with J gene TRBJ2-1; TRBD1 matches at 7 bases. J was trimmed by 8 bases and V by 2 bases; bases with no gene match: 9. The CDR3 contains 15 residues. The germline CDR1 and CDR2 sequences are SEHNR and FQNEAQ (reference sequence). CDR3 sequence: CASSLRATGYHEQFF. CDR3 DNA sequence: TGTGCCAGCAGCTTACGGGCGACAGGGTATCATGAGCAGTTCTTC.

The gene calls are TRBV30 and TRBJ1-5, with D perhaps TRBD1 (5 bases). Germline CDR1 and CDR2: GTSNPN and SVGIG (reference sequence). There are 15 residues in the CDR3. V lost 3 bases to trimming and J lost 3 bases, with 15 bases between them. In nucleotides, the CDR3 is TGTGCCTGGAGAGGATGGGACGAGGTCAATCAGCCCCAGCATTTT. Encoded protein: CAWRGWDEVNQPQHF. Using reference TRBV30 and TRBJ1-5 for the parts outside the CDR3, the full variable domain is SQTIHQWPATLVQPVGSPLSLECTVEGTSNPNLYWYRQAAGRGLQLLFYSVGIGQISSEVPQNLSASRPQDRQFILSSKKLLLSDSGFYLCAWRGWDEVNQPQHFGDGTRLSIL.

This rearrangement joins TRBV6-5 to TRBJ2-7; D may be TRBD1 (7 bases). The germline CDR1 and CDR2 sequences are MNHEY and SVGAGI. The V end was cut by 5 bases, the J end by 7 bases, with 18 bases between. The CDR3 consists of 14 residues. The DNA for the CDR3 is TGTGCCAGCAGTCGACAGACAGGGCGGGGAGAGCAGTACTTC. It is translated as CASSRQTGRGEQYF.

This clone appeared a single time. This chain links TRBV25-1 with TRBJ2-1; 7 bases match TRBD2. The CDR3 is 14 residues long. Trimming took 8 bases from V and 6 from J; bases not matched to a gene: 10. Germline CDR1 MGHDK, CDR2 SYGVNS. This CDR3 is CASAVAGPVNEQFF. The CDR3 region has the DNA TGTGCCAGCGCGGTAGCGGGCCCCGTCAATGAGCAGTTCTTC.

The chain combines TRBV27 with TRBJ2-3; the D gene is possibly TRBD2 (5 bases). Trimming shortened V by 5 bases and J by 5 bases, and 11 bases separated the two germline ends. This CDR3 contains 13 residues. Germline CDR1 reads MNHEY; CDR2 reads SMNVEV (reference sequence). The CDR3 here is CASSVRGRDTQYF. The CDR3 DNA reads as TGTGCCAGCAGTGTCCGGGGAAGAGATACGCAGTATTTT.

The chain employs TRBV19 and TRBJ2-6, with D possibly TRBD2 on 5 matching bases. Trimming removed 1 base at V and 0 bases at J, with 16 bases between. The CDR3 has 19 amino acids. Germline values: CDR1 LNHDA, CDR2 SQIVND (reference sequence). As DNA, the CDR3 is TGTGCCAGTAGTATAGGAGGGAAGGGCCTAAACTCTGGGGCCAACGTCCTGACTTTC. Translating gives CASSIGGKGLNSGANVLTF.

Here the CDR3 DNA reads TGTGCCAGCAGCTATCAGGCCCTGAACACTGAAGCTTTCTTT. Translated, it gives CASSYQALNTEAFF. This chain connects TRBV7-2 to TRBJ1-1; D call uncertain. The CDR3 runs 14 residues. The V end was cut by 4 bases, the J end by 0 bases, with 9 bases between. Germline V gene sequence: CDR1 SGHTA, CDR2 FQGNSA.

The chain employs TRBV6-9 and TRBJ1-2, with TRBD1 as a possible D gene (5 bases). The CDR3 contains 14 residues. V dropped 2 bases and J dropped 8 bases, with 15 bases sitting between them. Germline CDR1 and CDR2: MNHGY and SVAAGI. In DNA, the CDR3 is TGTGCCAGCAGTTATCGGGACCGCAGGTACGGCTACACCTTC. As protein: CASSYRDRRYGYTF.

This chain links TRBV18 with TRBJ2-5; TRBD2 matches 8 bases. The J segment lost 5 bases and the V segment lost 3 bases, leaving 14 bases of the junction unmatched. This CDR3 comprises 17 residues. CDR1 and CDR2 from the germline V gene are KGHSH and LQKENI. DNA of the CDR3: TGTGCCAGCTCACCCTCGCTGAGCGGGAGTCCTGGGGAGACCCAGTACTTC. It translates to CASSPSLSGSPGETQYF. Full variable domain (rest looked up from reference TRBV18 and TRBJ2-5): NAGVMQNPRHLVRRRGQEARLRCSPMKGHSHVYWYRQLPEEGLKFMVYLQKENIIDESGMPKERFSAEFPKEGPSILRIQQVVRGDSAAYFCASSPSLSGSPGETQYFGPGTRLLVL.

The chain couples TRBV27 to TRBJ2-3; TRBD2 aligns across 14 bases. The CDR3 loop spans 16 amino acids. Looked up from germline, CDR1 is MNHEY and CDR2 is SMNVEV (reference sequence). J lost 5 bases, V lost 1 base, and 2 bases had no gene match. Here the CDR3 reads CASSLFGTSGRDTQYF. The CDR3 DNA follows: TGTGCCAGCAGTTTATTTGGGACTAGCGGGAGAGATACGCAGTATTTT.

The chain links TRBV11-2 to TRBJ1-1, with no clear D. The CDR3 loop spans 12 amino acids. Germline CDR1 and CDR2: SGHAT and FQNNGV. Trimming removed 6 bases from V and 6 bases from J, with 11 bases in between. CDR3 nucleotide sequence: TGTGCCAGCAGTCATCAGGTCCCTGAAGCTTTCTTT. This encodes CASSHQVPEAFF. Variable domain in full (rest from reference TRBV11-2 and TRBJ1-1): EAGVAQSPRYKIIEKRQSVAFWCNPISGHATLYWYQQILGQGPKLLIQFQNNGVVDDSQLPKDRFSAERLKGVDSTLKIQPAKLEDSAVYLCASSHQVPEAFFGQGTRLTVV.

This rearrangement joins TRBV25-1 to TRBJ1-3; 7 bases align to TRBD1. Germline V gene sequence: CDR1 MGHDK, CDR2 SYGVNS. V shed 5 bases, J shed 12 bases, and the junction held 7 bases outside the gene matches. The length of the CDR3 is 12 residues. The CDR3 sequence is CASSKDRTDIYF. CDR3 sequence (DNA): TGTGCCAGCAGTAAGGACAGGACCGACATATATTTT. The complete variable domain, with remaining parts taken from reference TRBV25-1 and TRBJ1-3, reads EADIYQTPRYLVIGTGKKITLECSQTMGHDKMYWYQQDPGMELHLIHYSYGVNSTEKGDLSSESTVSRIRTEHFPLTLESARPSHTSQYLCASSKDRTDIYFGEGSWLTVV.

V usage is TRBV15 and J usage is TRBJ2-5; 10 nucleotides match TRBD2. Germline CDR1 LNHNV, CDR2 YYDKDF (reference sequence). Trimming cost V 6 bases and J 3 bases; bases outside gene matches: 19. This CDR3 contains 19 residues. The CDR3 here is CATSDTPSIAGGLEETQYF. CDR3 nucleotide sequence: TGTGCCACCAGTGATACCCCTTCTATAGCGGGAGGACTAGAAGAGACCCAGTACTTC.

The chain carries TRBV5-6 and TRBJ2-7, with 14 bases lining up with TRBD2. Per the germline V gene, CDR1 is SGHDT and CDR2 is YYEEEE. This CDR3 region has 14 residues. J gave up 4 bases and V 4 bases, and 1 base lay outside the gene matches. DNA of the CDR3: TGTGCCAGCAGCGGGACTAGCGGGAGTTACGAGCAGTACTTC. It specifies CASSGTSGSYEQYF. Variable domain in full (rest from reference TRBV5-6 and TRBJ2-7): DAGVTQSPTHLIKTRGQQVTLRCSPKSGHDTVSWYQQALGQGPQFIFQYYEEEERQRGNFPDRFSGHQFPNYSSELNVNALLLGDSALYLCASSGTSGSYEQYFGPGTRLTVT.

This clone appeared a few times. The chain employs TRBV5-1 and TRBJ2-5, with 15 nucleotides matching TRBD2. The CDR3 has 17 amino acids. CDR1 is SGHRS and CDR2 is YFSETQ in the germline V gene. With 4 bases clipped from V and 0 bases from J, the junction kept 4 bases outside the gene matches. CDR3 sequence reads: CASSGGLAGGNQETQYF. In DNA, the CDR3 is TGCGCCAGCAGCGGGGGACTAGCGGGAGGTAACCAAGAGACCCAGTACTTC.

V is TRBV4-1 and J is TRBJ2-4; 11 positions match TRBD2. Germline CDR1 MGHRA, CDR2 YSYEKL. Trimming took 4 bases from V and 8 from J; bases not matched to a gene: 19. CDR3 length equals 19 residues. The CDR3 reads CASSRTGSSSGRSLDIQYF. Here the CDR3 DNA reads TGCGCCAGCAGCCGAACGGGGTCCTCTAGCGGGAGGTCTTTGGACATTCAGTACTTC.

As DNA, the CDR3 is TGTGCCAGCAGCGTAACGACGGGGCCTGAAGCTTTCTTT. It is translated as CASSVTTGPEAFF. The rearrangement uses TRBV9 and TRBJ1-1; D is possibly TRBD1 (5 bases). Germline V gene lookup returns CDR1 SGDLS and CDR2 YYNGEE. The CDR3 length is 13 residues. Trimming removed 1 base at V and 6 bases at J, with 10 bases between.

CDR3 sequence: CASTLPTSSYEQYF. CDR3 sequence (DNA): TGTGCCAGCACCCTTCCGACTAGCTCCTACGAGCAGTACTTC. This chain uses TRBV6-1 with TRBJ2-7, with D possibly being TRBD2 (6 bases). V dropped 7 bases and J dropped 0 bases, with 13 bases sitting between them. Per germline, CDR1 MNHNS and CDR2 SASEGT. This CDR3 is built from 14 residues.

The chain is built from TRBV13 and TRBJ2-7, with TRBD1 as a possible D gene (5 bases). Deletions cut 0 bases from V and 7 bases from J, with 10 bases between. The CDR3 is 13 residues long. Germline values: CDR1 PRHDT, CDR2 FYEKMQ (reference sequence). CDR3 coding DNA: TGTGCCAGCAGCTTAGGACAGGCGCCAGAGCAGTACTTC. This encodes CASSLGQAPEQYF.

The genes are TRBV6-5 and TRBJ1-5; the D gene is possibly TRBD1 (6 bases). CDR1 and CDR2 from the germline V gene are MNHEY and SVGAGI. V was trimmed by 4 bases and J by 9 bases, leaving 13 bases between them. The CDR3 spans 13 residues. The CDR3 sequence: CASSWAQGGPQHF. The CDR3 bases are TGTGCCAGCAGTTGGGCCCAAGGGGGGCCCCAGCATTTT.

The table lists this clone with a count of one. This chain joins TRBV28 and TRBJ2-1, with a tentative D call TRBD1 (7 bases). Germline CDR1 is MDHEN and CDR2 is SYDVKM. Between the trimmed V and J ends, which lost 6 bases and 4 bases, there was a span of 16 bases. The CDR3 runs 15 residues. The CDR3 DNA sequence: TGTGCCAGCAGACCCAGGGGGGATACGTACAATGAGCAGTTCTTC. This gives the protein CASRPRGDTYNEQFF.

The chain recombines TRBV5-6 with TRBJ1-1, with D possibly TRBD1 on 6 matching bases. This CDR3 region has 11 residues. The V gene's germline CDR1 is SGHDT and CDR2 YYEEEE. V was trimmed by 3 bases and J by 8 bases, leaving 8 bases between them. The CDR3 loop reads CASSYDREAFF. The CDR3 nucleotides are TGTGCCAGCAGCTACGACAGGGAAGCTTTCTTT.

This clone has only one observation. The gene calls are TRBV28 and TRBJ2-5; 13 positions match TRBD2. Germline trimming cut 5 bases from V and 5 bases from J; bases unmatched to any gene: 5. The CDR3 totals 15 residues. Looked up from germline, CDR1 is MDHEN and CDR2 is SYDVKM. As DNA, the CDR3 is TGTGCCAGCAGTCTACTAGCGGGAGGGCCCGAGACCCAGTACTTC. Translated: CASSLLAGGPETQYF.

The genes are TRBV21-1 and TRBJ1-5. TRBV21-1 is assigned pseudogene status. This CDR3 region has 13 residues. The CDR3 bases are TGTGCCAGCCGTAAGGCGGAGTCTCAGCCCCAGCATTTT. Amino acids: CASRKAESQPQHF.

V usage is TRBV9 and J usage is TRBJ2-2; 7 nucleotides line up with TRBD2. V trimming: 0 bases; J trimming: 1 base; junction bases outside the gene matches: 0. The CDR3 length is 15 residues. Germline assignment: CDR1 SGDLS and CDR2 YYNGEE. In DNA, the CDR3 is TGTGCCAGCAGCGTAGGCGGGAGGAACACCGGGGAGCTGTTTTTT. Protein product: CASSVGGRNTGELFF.

This clone was counted between two and nine times. V usage is TRBV19 and J usage is TRBJ1-2; 7 nucleotides agree with TRBD1. The junction had 4 bases not matched to a gene; V was cut back by 5 bases and J by 4 bases. The CDR3 length is 13 residues. CDR1 and CDR2 from the germline V gene are LNHDA and SQIVND (reference sequence). The CDR3 sequence: CASSSQGSYGYTF. In DNA, the CDR3 is TGTGCCAGTAGTTCACAGGGGTCCTATGGCTACACCTTC.

The V call is TRBV6-1, the J call TRBJ2-7, with D perhaps matching TRBD2 (6 bases). This CDR3 is built from 10 residues. Looked up from germline, CDR1 is MNHNS and CDR2 is SASEGT. V dropped 5 bases and J dropped 10 bases, with 9 bases sitting between them. The CDR3 DNA sequence: TGTGCCAGCAGTCGGGACTCTCAGTACTTC. Translated, it gives CASSRDSQYF.

V and J are TRBV5-1 and TRBJ2-7; 7 positions agree with TRBD1. The V gene end was trimmed by 5 bases and the J gene end by 7 bases; junction bases not matched to a gene: 15. The length of the CDR3 is 15 residues. Germline V gene data show CDR1 as SGHRS and CDR2 as YFSETQ. The CDR3 DNA is TGCGCCAGCAGTTCCGCCGGGACAGTGACCTCGGAGCAGTACTTC. Encoded protein: CASSSAGTVTSEQYF.

The chain recombines TRBV6-5 with TRBJ1-2; TRBD1 is a possible D gene (5 bases). Germline values: CDR1 MNHEY, CDR2 SVGAGI. Trimming shortened V by 7 bases and J by 4 bases, and 7 bases separated the two germline ends. The CDR3 loop spans 11 amino acids. CDR3 in amino acids: CASTQGYGYTF. CDR3 coding DNA: TGTGCCAGCACCCAGGGCTATGGCTACACCTTC.

The genes are TRBV7-9 and TRBJ1-1; D possibly corresponds to TRBD1 (5 bases). The length of the CDR3 is 15 residues. Trimming took 1 base from V and 5 from J, leaving 14 bases between them. In germline, CDR1 is SEHNR, CDR2 FQNEAQ (reference sequence). Here the CDR3 reads CASSLGGGGGTEAFF. The DNA for the CDR3 is TGTGCCAGCAGCTTAGGCGGGGGAGGAGGGACTGAAGCTTTCTTT.

V and J are TRBV19 and TRBJ2-7; the D is unclear. CDR1 and CDR2 from the germline V gene are LNHDA and SQIVND (reference sequence). This CDR3 has 14 amino acids. Trimming cost V 3 bases and J 3 bases, with 12 bases left between them. The CDR3 sequence: CASSIVGKSYEQYF. The CDR3 bases are TGTGCCAGTAGTATCGTGGGGAAGAGCTACGAGCAGTACTTC. Supplemented by reference TRBV19 and TRBJ2-7, the full variable domain reads DGGITQSPKYLFRKEGQNVTLSCEQNLNHDAMYWYRQDPGQGLRLIYYSQIVNDFQKGDIAEGYSVSREKKESFPLTVTSAQKNPTAFYLCASSIVGKSYEQYFGPGTRLTVT.

The J gene is TRBJ1-2, the V gene TRBV4-1; D perhaps matches TRBD1 (5 bases). Trimming cost V 0 bases and J 8 bases, with 10 bases left between them. There are 13 residues in the CDR3. CDR1 and CDR2 (germline): MGHRA, YSYEKL. In nucleotides, the CDR3 is TGCGCCAGCAGCCAAGAGGGGCGGAGCGGCTACACCTTC. Translating it yields CASSQEGRSGYTF.